This TCR beta chain was recorded in a study of blood T cell repertoires in COVID-19. At the level of the study: Italy, Spain and the United States were the sources of the convalescent and acute COVID-19 samples. Sample material is recorded as cDNA or gDNA derived from T cells, B-cell-depleted T cells, or PBMCs.

V lost 3 bases to trimming and J lost 2 bases, with 8 bases between them. CDR1 and CDR2 (germline): KGHSH, LQKENI. The CDR3 covers 13 residues. Original data processing: By means of reference gene primer amplification, nucleated cell counts were estimated. Only in-frame clones appear in the TCRdb table, and some are missing; sequencing was by immunoSEQ multiplex PCR. V and J calls and clone size are those listed in that table; D and trimming were worked out from the DNA. The sample holds 200,000 to 250,000 clones, approximately 84% seen once. The source is a woman aged 50 to 60 with active or convalescent COVID-19. The gene calls are TRBV18 and TRBJ2-7; maybe TRBD1 (5 bases). The sample comprised peripheral blood. CDR3 DNA: TGTGCCAGCTCACCGGGGCTAGCCTACGAGCAGTACTTC. Translation gives CASSPGLAYEQYF.